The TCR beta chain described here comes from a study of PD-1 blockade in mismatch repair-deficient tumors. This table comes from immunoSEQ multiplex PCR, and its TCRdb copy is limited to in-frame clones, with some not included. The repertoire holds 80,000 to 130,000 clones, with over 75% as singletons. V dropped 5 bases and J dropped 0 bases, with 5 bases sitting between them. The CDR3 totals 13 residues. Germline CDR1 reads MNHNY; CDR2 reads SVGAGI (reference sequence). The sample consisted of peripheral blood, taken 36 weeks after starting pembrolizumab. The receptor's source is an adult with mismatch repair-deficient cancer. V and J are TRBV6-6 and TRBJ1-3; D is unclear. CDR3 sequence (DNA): TGTGCCAGCAGTCGGGACTCTGGAAACACCATATATTTT. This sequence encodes CASSRDSGNTIYF.